This passage covers 30 T cell receptor beta chains from one sample sequenced in a study of shared clonotypes between healthy human individuals. Method: immunoSEQ multiplex PCR; TCRdb's copy keeps in-frame clones and lacks some. The repertoire holds roughly 1,800,000 clones, approximately 94% seen once, with roughly 1% in the top ten. Naive CD8 populations comprised CD45RO-negative cells positively selected for CCR7, excluding terminally differentiated effector memory CD45RA+ cells. Sequencing was performed on naive CD8+ T cells sorted from blood. These receptors all come from a man aged 18 to 35 in good health.

This clone showed up just once. The chain is built from TRBV6-5 and TRBJ1-6; the D gene is possibly TRBD1 (6 bases). Trimming left V 6 bases short and J 4 bases short, with 13 bases between. There are 15 residues in the CDR3. Looked up from germline, CDR1 is MNHEY and CDR2 is SVGAGI. DNA for the CDR3: TGTGCCAGCAGCTCGAGACAGGAATATAATTCACCCCTCCACTTT. Translating gives CASSSRQEYNSPLHF.

This chain connects TRBV5-1 to TRBJ2-7; TRBD1 or TRBD2 may be the D gene (5 bases each). The ends were cut back, 6 bases at V and 2 bases at J, with 21 bases in the middle. Looked up from germline, CDR1 is SGHRS and CDR2 is YFSETQ. The CDR3 is 16 residues long. The CDR3 DNA sequence: TGCGCCAGCACCCTTGGTTTTCGGGACGGTCCCTACGAGCAGTACTTC. Translation gives CASTLGFRDGPYEQYF.

CDR3 residues: CASSQEYRISVGYGYTF. The CDR3 DNA reads TGTGCCAGCAGCCAAGAGTACAGAATATCCGTAGGCTATGGCTACACCTTC. The rearrangement joins TRBV4-2 to TRBJ1-2, with no clear D. Germline loops: CDR1 LGHNA, CDR2 YNFKEQ. The CDR3 loop spans 17 amino acids. The V gene lost 0 bases and the J gene lost 4 bases, with 18 bases spanning the gap.

V is TRBV6-5 and J is TRBJ2-3; TRBD1 agrees at 9 bases. After removal of 6 bases from V and 0 bases from J, the junction contained 4 bases not matched to a gene. Germline V gives CDR1 MNHEY, CDR2 SVGAGI. The CDR3 consists of 15 residues. CDR3 protein: CASSETGGSTDTQYF. DNA of the CDR3: TGTGCCAGCAGCGAGACAGGGGGAAGCACAGATACGCAGTATTTT.

This clone came up once. J is TRBJ2-7 and V is TRBV19; no firm D call. The CDR3 covers 14 residues. CDR1 is LNHDA and CDR2 is SQIVND in the germline V gene (reference sequence). V lost 3 bases and J lost 1, with 10 bases in between. The CDR3 spells CASSMGSSSYEQYF. The CDR3 DNA sequence: TGTGCCAGTAGTATGGGCAGCTCTTCCTACGAGCAGTACTTC.

The chain combines TRBV10-3 with TRBJ2-5, with D maybe TRBD2 (6 bases). Trimming removed 3 bases from V and 7 bases from J, with 9 bases in between. This CDR3 spans 12 amino acids. From germline, CDR1 is ENHRY and CDR2 SYGVKD. The CDR3 spells CAISDEAGTQYF. CDR3 nucleotides: TGTGCCATCAGTGACGAAGCGGGGACCCAGTACTTC.

Worth noting for this clone: Other DNA sequences from this sample encode an identical CDR3 as well. This chain connects TRBV11-2 to TRBJ2-7; D perhaps matches TRBD2 (5 bases). Germline V lookup: CDR1 SGHAT, CDR2 FQNNGV. Trimming left V 3 bases short and J 1 base short, with 7 bases between. The CDR3 has 13 amino acids. CDR3: CASSFSDSYEQYF. The DNA for the CDR3 is TGTGCCAGCAGCTTTAGCGATTCCTACGAGCAGTACTTC. The complete variable domain, with remaining parts taken from reference TRBV11-2 and TRBJ2-7, reads EAGVAQSPRYKIIEKRQSVAFWCNPISGHATLYWYQQILGQGPKLLIQFQNNGVVDDSQLPKDRFSAERLKGVDSTLKIQPAKLEDSAVYLCASSFSDSYEQYFGPGTRLTVT.

J is TRBJ1-1 and V is TRBV14; 8 bases map to TRBD1. This CDR3 spans 15 amino acids. CDR1 SGHDN and CDR2 FVKESK come from the germline V gene. Germline trimming cut 0 bases from V and 3 bases from J; bases unmatched to any gene: 3. The CDR3 DNA is TGTGCCAGCAGCCAAGATCAGGGGGCTGACACTGAAGCTTTCTTT. Translation gives CASSQDQGADTEAFF.

V usage is TRBV5-1 and J usage is TRBJ2-1, with D maybe TRBD1 (5 bases). The germline CDR1 and CDR2 sequences are SGHRS and YFSETQ. This CDR3 spans 14 amino acids. With 0 bases removed from V and 7 bases from J, the gap between germline ends came to 11 bases. CDR3: CASSLGPGKNEQFF. The CDR3 DNA reads TGCGCCAGCAGCTTGGGTCCAGGGAAGAATGAGCAGTTCTTC. The whole variable domain, remainder taken from reference TRBV5-1 and TRBJ2-1, is KAGVTQTPRYLIKTRGQQVTLSCSPISGHRSVSWYQQTPGQGLQFLFEYFSETQRNKGNFPGRFSGRQFSNSRSEMNVSTLELGDSALYLCASSLGPGKNEQFFGPGTRLTVL.

The chain links TRBV6-6 to TRBJ2-7; TRBD1 might be the D (5 bases). This CDR3 is built from 13 residues. The V gene's germline CDR1 is MNHNY and CDR2 SVGAGI (reference sequence). V was clipped by 4 bases and J by 3 bases, with 10 bases between them. In DNA, the CDR3 is TGTGCCAGCAGTTCCGGACACGACTACGAGCAGTACTTC. It is translated as CASSSGHDYEQYF.

The chain carries TRBV28 and TRBJ2-7; D gene ambiguous. CDR1 is MDHEN, CDR2 SYDVKM, per germline. The CDR3 has 13 amino acids. V gave up 5 bases and J gave up 0 bases, with 8 bases separating them. The CDR3 DNA sequence: TGTGCCAGCAGTCTAATCGACTCCTACGAGCAGTACTTC. As protein: CASSLIDSYEQYF.

V is TRBV9 and J is TRBJ2-1, with 11 positions matching TRBD2. Looked up from germline, CDR1 is SGDLS and CDR2 is YYNGEE. The trim removed 4 bases at V and 6 bases at J, leaving 6 bases unmatched. There are 15 residues in the CDR3. The CDR3 DNA follows: TGTGCCAGCAGCATGGGACTAGCGGAATTCAATGAGCAGTTCTTC. Its translation: CASSMGLAEFNEQFF.

The gene calls are TRBV11-2 and TRBJ1-2; D call uncertain. CDR1 is SGHAT, CDR2 FQNNGV, per germline. The CDR3 loop spans 16 amino acids. Trimming stripped 0 bases from V and 0 bases from J, with 11 bases between. CDR3: CASSLDGVGANYGYTF. As DNA, the CDR3 is TGTGCCAGCAGCTTAGACGGGGTCGGGGCTAACTATGGCTACACCTTC.

This chain joins TRBV6-6 and TRBJ1-1; D is possibly TRBD1 (6 bases). The germline CDR1 and CDR2 sequences are MNHNY and SVGAGI (reference sequence). V was cut by 8 bases and J by 0 bases, with 10 bases left in between. The length of the CDR3 is 13 residues. The CDR3 sequence is CASGQSVNTEAFF. DNA of the CDR3: TGTGCCAGCGGACAGAGTGTGAACACTGAAGCTTTCTTT.

This clone was counted once. CDR3 sequence reads: CASSTGVGLDEQYF. CDR3 coding DNA: TGTGCCAGTAGTACAGGGGTGGGTCTCGACGAGCAGTACTTC. The chain combines TRBV19 with TRBJ2-7, with a weak D call TRBD1 (6 bases). V gave up 4 bases and J gave up 5 bases, with 15 bases separating them. The CDR3 extends over 14 amino acids. The germline CDR1 and CDR2 sequences are LNHDA and SQIVND (reference sequence).

To note about this clone: Other DNA sequences of this sample code for an identical CDR3. V is TRBV5-1 and J is TRBJ2-7; D not certain. Trimming pared 0 bases from V and 2 bases from J, leaving 12 bases between. The CDR3 extends over 15 amino acids. CDR1 SGHRS and CDR2 YFSETQ come from the germline V gene. CDR3 region: CASSLGASGTYEQYF. Written as DNA, the CDR3 is TGCGCCAGCAGCTTGGGAGCGAGTGGGACCTACGAGCAGTACTTC.

The chain employs TRBV19 and TRBJ2-1; unclear D gene. Trimming took 0 bases from V and 9 from J, leaving 9 bases between them. This CDR3 is 13 amino acids long. Looked up from germline, CDR1 is LNHDA and CDR2 is SQIVND (reference sequence). The CDR3 nucleotides read TGTGCCAGTAGTATAGATACGGAAAGTGAGCAGTTCTTC. Translation gives CASSIDTESEQFF.

The CDR3 DNA reads TGTGCCAGCAGCTTGGGTGATTGGGCAGGGGTTACTGAAGCTTTCTTT. It is translated as CASSLGDWAGVTEAFF. The chain links TRBV5-6 to TRBJ1-1; possible D gene TRBD1, 6 bases. The CDR3 is made up of 16 amino acids. The germline V gene has CDR1 SGHDT and CDR2 YYEEEE. Trimming left V 0 bases short and J 5 bases short, with 17 bases between.

As for this clone: At the DNA level, this CDR3 is encoded by other sequences in the same sample as well. J is TRBJ1-1 and V is TRBV6-5, with D unclear. The V end was cut by 0 bases, the J end by 2 bases, with 10 bases between. Germline values: CDR1 MNHEY, CDR2 SVGAGI. This CDR3 is 15 amino acids long. The CDR3 here is CASSYSGGPNTEAFF. The CDR3 nucleotides read TGTGCCAGCAGTTACTCAGGAGGGCCTAACACTGAAGCTTTCTTT.

This clone is a singleton in its sample. This chain joins TRBV21-1 and TRBJ2-5. TRBV21-1 is a pseudogene segment. This CDR3 is built from 11 residues. CDR3 bases: TGTGCCAGCTTGCACCAAGAGACCCAGTACTTC. This gives the protein CASLHQETQYF.

As concerns this clone: This same CDR3 is encoded by further DNA sequences in the sample. The chain is built from TRBV6-5 and TRBJ2-1; the D is unclear. V gave up 2 bases and J gave up 7 bases, with 9 bases separating them. The CDR3 extends over 13 amino acids. The V gene's germline CDR1 is MNHEY and CDR2 SVGAGI. The CDR3 DNA is TGTGCCAGCAGTTACCCCGGGTGGAATGAGCAGTTCTTC. This encodes CASSYPGWNEQFF.

The chain recombines TRBV2 with TRBJ2-1; D ambiguous. V lost 9 bases and J lost 8, with 20 bases in between. Germline loops: CDR1 SNHLY, CDR2 FYNNEI. CDR3 size: 14 residues. CDR3 DNA: TGTGCCAGGGGATTCCAGGTTGGGCTGGATGAGCAGTTCTTC. Translated, it gives CARGFQVGLDEQFF.

The V call is TRBV30, the J call TRBJ1-1; D is unclear. Germline CDR1 is GTSNPN and CDR2 is SVGIG (reference sequence). Trimming cost V 2 bases and J 7 bases, with 8 bases left between them. This CDR3 spans 11 amino acids. The CDR3 is CAWSYGVEAFF. Written as DNA, the CDR3 is TGTGCCTGGAGTTACGGGGTTGAAGCTTTCTTT.

As regards this clone: The sample carries other DNA sequences with the same CDR3. This chain connects TRBV30 to TRBJ2-7, with D perhaps matching TRBD2 (6 bases). Trimming removed 0 bases from V and 3 bases from J, with 9 bases in between. This CDR3 region has 13 residues. Per germline, CDR1 GTSNPN and CDR2 SVGIG (reference sequence). This chain's CDR3 is CAWSVTGDYEQYF. The DNA for the CDR3 is TGTGCCTGGAGTGTAACGGGAGACTACGAGCAGTACTTC. The entire variable domain, with the rest obtained from reference TRBV30 and TRBJ2-7, is as follows: SQTIHQWPATLVQPVGSPLSLECTVEGTSNPNLYWYRQAAGRGLQLLFYSVGIGQISSEVPQNLSASRPQDRQFILSSKKLLLSDSGFYLCAWSVTGDYEQYFGPGTRLTVT.

This chain links TRBV9 with TRBJ2-7; 9 nucleotides line up with TRBD1. CDR3 length equals 15 residues. CDR1 is SGDLS, CDR2 YYNGEE, per germline. After removal of 3 bases from V and 3 bases from J, the junction contained 7 bases not matched to a gene. The DNA of the CDR3 is TGTGCCAGCAGCGCGACCGGGACAGGGAACTACGAGCAGTACTTC. Translation gives CASSATGTGNYEQYF. The whole variable domain, remainder taken from reference TRBV9 and TRBJ2-7, is DSGVTQTPKHLITATGQRVTLRCSPRSGDLSVYWYQQSLDQGLQFLIQYYNGEERAKGNILERFSAQQFPDLHSELNLSSLELGDSALYFCASSATGTGNYEQYFGPGTRLTVT.

Notes on this clone: This CDR3 is also generated by other DNA sequences in the sample. J is TRBJ2-7 and V is TRBV19, with D possibly matching TRBD2 (6 bases). Germline V gives CDR1 LNHDA, CDR2 SQIVND (reference sequence). V lost 3 bases, J lost 4 bases, and 13 bases lay in between. This CDR3 has 14 residues. The CDR3 loop reads CASSIGQGGYEQYF. Written as DNA, the CDR3 is TGTGCCAGTAGTATTGGGCAGGGAGGTTACGAGCAGTACTTC. Looking up the rest from reference TRBV19 and TRBJ2-7 gives the full variable domain: DGGITQSPKYLFRKEGQNVTLSCEQNLNHDAMYWYRQDPGQGLRLIYYSQIVNDFQKGDIAEGYSVSREKKESFPLTVTSAQKNPTAFYLCASSIGQGGYEQYFGPGTRLTVT.

As concerns this clone: This sequence may be a read error, since a much larger clone differs from it by one base. The chain links TRBV7-8 to TRBJ1-1, with D possibly TRBD1 on 5 matching bases. The CDR3 contains 13 residues. Germline CDR1 and CDR2: SGHVS and FQNEAQ. V gave up 3 bases and J gave up 1 base, with 6 bases separating them. The DNA of the CDR3 is TGTGCCAGCAGCTTCGGGGGGAACACTGAAGCTTTCTTT. Translation: CASSFGGNTEAFF.

This sequence joins TRBV5-1 and TRBJ2-7, with TRBD1 matching 7 bases. V lost 0 bases and J lost 6; bases outside the gene matches: 9. Germline V CDR1 and CDR2: SGHRS, YFSETQ. The CDR3 sequence is 15 residues long. The CDR3 region has the DNA TGCGCCAGCAGCTTGGTCCAGGGACAGACGACCGAGCAGTACTTC. It is translated as CASSLVQGQTTEQYF.

The chain employs TRBV11-2 and TRBJ1-2; the D gene is possibly TRBD1 (5 bases). The CDR3 sequence is 19 residues long. Germline V gene data show CDR1 as SGHAT and CDR2 as FQNNGV. V was trimmed by 5 bases and J by 4 bases, leaving 29 bases between them. CDR3 loop: CASSPLWGEESLRRYGYTF. The CDR3 region has the DNA TGTGCCAGCAGCCCCCTATGGGGGGAGGAAAGCCTACGACGCTATGGCTACACCTTC. The whole variable domain, remainder taken from reference TRBV11-2 and TRBJ1-2, is EAGVAQSPRYKIIEKRQSVAFWCNPISGHATLYWYQQILGQGPKLLIQFQNNGVVDDSQLPKDRFSAERLKGVDSTLKIQPAKLEDSAVYLCASSPLWGEESLRRYGYTFGSGTRLTVV.

The rearrangement joins TRBV25-1 to TRBJ2-1, with D maybe TRBD2 (5 bases). The CDR3 totals 14 residues. Trimming took 4 bases from V and 5 from J, leaving 12 bases between them. Per the germline V gene, CDR1 is MGHDK and CDR2 is SYGVNS. CDR3 nucleotides: TGTGCCAGCAGTGCCTCGGACTTCGACAATGAGCAGTTCTTC. Translating it yields CASSASDFDNEQFF.